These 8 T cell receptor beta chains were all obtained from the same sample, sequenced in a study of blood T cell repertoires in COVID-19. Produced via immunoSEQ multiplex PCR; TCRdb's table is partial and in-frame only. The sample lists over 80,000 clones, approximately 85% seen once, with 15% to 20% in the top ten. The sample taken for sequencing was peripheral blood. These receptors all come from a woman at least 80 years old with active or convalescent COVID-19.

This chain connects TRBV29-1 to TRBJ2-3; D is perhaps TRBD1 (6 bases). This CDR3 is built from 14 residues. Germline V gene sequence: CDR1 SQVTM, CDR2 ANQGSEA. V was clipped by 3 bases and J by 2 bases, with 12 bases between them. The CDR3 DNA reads TGCAGCGTTGATTCCGGGACAAACACAGATACGCAGTATTTT. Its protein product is CSVDSGTNTDTQYF.

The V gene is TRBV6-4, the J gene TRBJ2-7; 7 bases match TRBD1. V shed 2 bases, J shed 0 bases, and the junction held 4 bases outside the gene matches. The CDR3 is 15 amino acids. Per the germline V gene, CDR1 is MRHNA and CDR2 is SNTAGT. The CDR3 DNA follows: TGTGCCAGCAGTGACGGACAGGAAAGCTCCTACGAGCAGTACTTC. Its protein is CASSDGQESSYEQYF.

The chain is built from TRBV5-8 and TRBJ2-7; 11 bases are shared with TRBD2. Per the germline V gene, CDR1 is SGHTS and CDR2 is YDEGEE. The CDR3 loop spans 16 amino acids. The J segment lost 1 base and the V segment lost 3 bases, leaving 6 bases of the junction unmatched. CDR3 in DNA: TGTGCCAGCAGCTCACTAGCGGGAGTCTTGTCCTACGAGCAGTACTTC. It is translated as CASSSLAGVLSYEQYF.

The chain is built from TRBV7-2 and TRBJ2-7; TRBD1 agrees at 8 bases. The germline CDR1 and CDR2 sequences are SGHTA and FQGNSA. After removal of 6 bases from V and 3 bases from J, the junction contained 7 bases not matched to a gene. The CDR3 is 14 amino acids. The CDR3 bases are TGTGCCAGCAGACCAGGGACAGGTTTCTACGAGCAGTACTTC. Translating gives CASRPGTGFYEQYF.

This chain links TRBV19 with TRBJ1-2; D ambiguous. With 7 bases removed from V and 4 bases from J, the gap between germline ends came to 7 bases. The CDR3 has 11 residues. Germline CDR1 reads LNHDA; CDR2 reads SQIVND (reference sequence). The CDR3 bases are TGTGCCAGTACCCGGGGCTATGGCTACACCTTC. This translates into CASTRGYGYTF.

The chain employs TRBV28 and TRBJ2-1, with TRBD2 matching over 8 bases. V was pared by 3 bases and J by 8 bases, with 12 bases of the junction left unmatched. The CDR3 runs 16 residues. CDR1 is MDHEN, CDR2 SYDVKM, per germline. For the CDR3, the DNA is TGTGCCAGCAGTTTTGAAGGTGCGGGAGGTAGAGATGAGCAGTTCTTC. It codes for CASSFEGAGGRDEQFF.

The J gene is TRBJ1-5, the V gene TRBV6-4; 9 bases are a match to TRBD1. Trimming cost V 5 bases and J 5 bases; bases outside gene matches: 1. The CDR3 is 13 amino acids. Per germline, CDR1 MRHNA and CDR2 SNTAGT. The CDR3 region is CASSRTGDQPQHF. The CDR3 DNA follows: TGTGCCAGCAGTCGGACAGGGGATCAGCCCCAGCATTTT.

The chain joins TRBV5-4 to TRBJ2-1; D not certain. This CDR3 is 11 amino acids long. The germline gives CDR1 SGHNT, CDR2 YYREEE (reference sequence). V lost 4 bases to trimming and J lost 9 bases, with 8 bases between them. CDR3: CASSTVIEQFF. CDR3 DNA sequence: TGTGCCAGCAGCACGGTTATTGAGCAGTTCTTC.